The sample holds many counts of the clone carrying this T cell receptor (beta chain). Its specificity is unknown. The data were taken from a study of neurological immune-mediated disorders. 5'RACE generated cDNA with 10-nucleotide random UMIs. TCRdb processed the 5' RACE reads anew with MiXCR; each CDR3 protein has one entry. The profile shows approximately 20,000 distinct CDR3 sequences, around 7.6% of them singletons. Study-wide results and limits: HTLV-1-associated myelopathy ranked highest for TCR clonal expansion and multiple sclerosis lowest, beneath healthy controls. No CDR3 amino acid sequences recurred among expanded clones across subjects, suggesting private repertoires in all groups.

The V and J ends lost 5 bases and 2 bases respectively, with 6 bases between them. Per the germline V gene, CDR1 is MDHEN and CDR2 is SYDVKM. The CDR3 length is 12 residues. The sorted libraries drew on about a million T cells that were CD4+ or CD8+. Sequenced: CD8+ T cells from blood. The rearrangement links TRBV28 to TRBJ1-1; the D is unclear. This clonotype was sampled from a woman in her twenties or thirties with HTLV-1-associated myelopathy (HAM/TSP). The CDR3 sequence is CASSPINTEAFF. The CDR3 region has the DNA TGTGCCAGCAGTCCCATTAACACTGAAGCTTTCTTT.